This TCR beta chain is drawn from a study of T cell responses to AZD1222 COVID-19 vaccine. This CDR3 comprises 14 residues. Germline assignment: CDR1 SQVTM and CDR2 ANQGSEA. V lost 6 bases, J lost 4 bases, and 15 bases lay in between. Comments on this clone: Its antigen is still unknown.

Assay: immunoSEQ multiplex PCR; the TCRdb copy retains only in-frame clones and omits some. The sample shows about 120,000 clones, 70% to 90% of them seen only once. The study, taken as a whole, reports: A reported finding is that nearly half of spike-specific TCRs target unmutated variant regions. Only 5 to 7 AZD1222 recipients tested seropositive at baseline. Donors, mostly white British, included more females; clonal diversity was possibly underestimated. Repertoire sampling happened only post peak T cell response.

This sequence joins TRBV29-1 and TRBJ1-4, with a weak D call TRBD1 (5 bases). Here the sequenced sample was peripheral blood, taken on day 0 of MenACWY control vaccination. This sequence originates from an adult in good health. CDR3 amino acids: CSVLGGEVNEKLFF. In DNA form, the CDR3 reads TGCAGCGTCCTCGGAGGGGAAGTTAATGAAAAACTGTTTTTT.